This TCR beta chain comes out of a study of cytomegalovirus exposure and HLA in healthy donors. Note on this clone: Its antigen remains unidentified.

Germline CDR1 is SGHKS and CDR2 is YYEKEE (reference sequence). With 4 bases removed from V and 3 bases from J, the gap between germline ends came to 8 bases. The CDR3 length is 13 residues. Primers included in the PCR were 60 Vbeta and 13 Jbeta primers. Sequenced by immunoSEQ multiplex PCR; TCRdb stores in-frame clones only, minus some. Listed are 150,000 to 200,000 clones; 2.1% falls within the top ten. The study, taken as a whole, reports: Some V segments could not be told apart, so they were left out, TRBV6-2 and TRBV6-3 among them. TCR beta chains numbering more than 150 were designated cytomegalovirus-associated. The HLA-A and HLA-B alleles of most subjects were reportedly predicted accurately from TCR beta sequences. An ancestry cluster, one associated with Asian ancestry, reportedly showed fewer N-insertions than the roughly 610-donor mean in a later analysis.

The TCR comes from a man aged 25 to 40 in good health and CMV-seronegative. The specimen was PBMCs. The chain carries TRBV5-5 and TRBJ2-1, with D tentatively TRBD2 (5 bases). The CDR3 DNA is TGTGCCAGCAGCGCCACTAGCTACAATGAGCAGTTCTTC. Its translation is CASSATSYNEQFF.